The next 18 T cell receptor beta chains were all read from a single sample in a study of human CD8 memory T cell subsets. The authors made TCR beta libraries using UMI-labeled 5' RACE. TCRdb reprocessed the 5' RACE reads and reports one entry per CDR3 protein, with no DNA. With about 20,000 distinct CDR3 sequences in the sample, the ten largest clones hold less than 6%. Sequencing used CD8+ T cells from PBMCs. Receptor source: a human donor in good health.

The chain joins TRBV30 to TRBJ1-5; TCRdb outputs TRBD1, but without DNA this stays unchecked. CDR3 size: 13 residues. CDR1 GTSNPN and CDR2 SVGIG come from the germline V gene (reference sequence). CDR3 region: CAWSLGPNQPQHF.

The CDR3 is CASSPRGLAEETQYF. This rearrangement joins TRBV13 to TRBJ2-5; the TRBD2 assignment by TCRdb is unverifiable without DNA. This CDR3 is 15 amino acids long. Germline V gene sequence: CDR1 PRHDT, CDR2 FYEKMQ (reference sequence). The full variable domain, completed using reference TRBV13 and TRBJ2-5, is AAGVIQSPRHLIKEKRETATLKCYPIPRHDTVYWYQQGPGQDPQFLISFYEKMQSDKGSIPDRFSAQQFSDYHSELNMSSLELGDSALYFCASSPRGLAEETQYFGPGTRLLVL.

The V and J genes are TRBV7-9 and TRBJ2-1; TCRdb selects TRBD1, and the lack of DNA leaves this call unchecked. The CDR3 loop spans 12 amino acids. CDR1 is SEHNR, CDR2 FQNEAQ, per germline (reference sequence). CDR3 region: CASSTSRDEQFF. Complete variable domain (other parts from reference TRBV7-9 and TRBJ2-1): DTGVSQNPRHKITKRGQNVTFRCDPISEHNRLYWYRQTLGQGPEFLTYFQNEAQLEKSRLLSDRFSAERPKGSFSTLEIQRTEQGDSAMYLCASSTSRDEQFFGPGTRLTVL.

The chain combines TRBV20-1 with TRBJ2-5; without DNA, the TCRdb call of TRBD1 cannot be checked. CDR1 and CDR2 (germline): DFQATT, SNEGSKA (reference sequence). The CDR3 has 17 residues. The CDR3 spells CSASAPGQGTYQETQYF.

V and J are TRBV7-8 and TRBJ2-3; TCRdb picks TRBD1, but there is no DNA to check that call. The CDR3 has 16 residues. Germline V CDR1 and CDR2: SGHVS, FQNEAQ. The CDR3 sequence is CASSSPEGVSTDTQYF.

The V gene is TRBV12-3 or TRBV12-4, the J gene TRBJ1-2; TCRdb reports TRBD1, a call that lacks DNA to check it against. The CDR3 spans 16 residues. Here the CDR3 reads CASRNPGTAINYGYTF.

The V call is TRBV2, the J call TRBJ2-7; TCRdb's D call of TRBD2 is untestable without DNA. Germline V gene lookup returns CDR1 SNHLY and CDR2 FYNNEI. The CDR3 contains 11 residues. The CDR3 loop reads CASDYSYEQYF.

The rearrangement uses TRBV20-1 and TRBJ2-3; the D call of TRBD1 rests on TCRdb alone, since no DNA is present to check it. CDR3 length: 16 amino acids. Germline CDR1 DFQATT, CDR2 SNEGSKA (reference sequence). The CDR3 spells CSAQPRGITSTDTQYF.

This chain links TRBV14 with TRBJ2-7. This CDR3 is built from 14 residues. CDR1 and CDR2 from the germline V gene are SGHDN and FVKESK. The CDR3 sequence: CASSQGSRVYEQYF. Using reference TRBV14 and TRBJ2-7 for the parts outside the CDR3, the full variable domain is EAGVTQFPSHSVIEKGQTVTLRCDPISGHDNLYWYRRVMGKEIKFLLHFVKESKQDESGMPNNRFLAERTGGTYSTLKVQPAELEDSGVYFCASSQGSRVYEQYFGPGTRLTVT.

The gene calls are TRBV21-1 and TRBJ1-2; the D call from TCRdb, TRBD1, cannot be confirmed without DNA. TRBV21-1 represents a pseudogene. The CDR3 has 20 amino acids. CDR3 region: CASSKALTRRGPLDFYGYTF.

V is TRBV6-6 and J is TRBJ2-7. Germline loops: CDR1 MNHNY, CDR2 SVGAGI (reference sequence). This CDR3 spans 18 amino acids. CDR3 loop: CASSYGLLADETSYEQYF.

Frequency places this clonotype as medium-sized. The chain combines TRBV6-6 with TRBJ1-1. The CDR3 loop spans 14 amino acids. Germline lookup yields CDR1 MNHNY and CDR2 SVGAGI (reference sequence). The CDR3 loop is CASSYQIKNTEAFF.

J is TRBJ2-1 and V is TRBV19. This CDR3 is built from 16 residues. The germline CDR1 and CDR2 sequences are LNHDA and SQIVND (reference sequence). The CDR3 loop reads CASSAGWAGNYNEQFF.

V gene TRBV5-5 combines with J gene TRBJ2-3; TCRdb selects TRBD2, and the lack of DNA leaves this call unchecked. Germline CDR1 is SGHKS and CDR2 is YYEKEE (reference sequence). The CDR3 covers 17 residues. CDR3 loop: CASSLSGLDPRTDTQYF.

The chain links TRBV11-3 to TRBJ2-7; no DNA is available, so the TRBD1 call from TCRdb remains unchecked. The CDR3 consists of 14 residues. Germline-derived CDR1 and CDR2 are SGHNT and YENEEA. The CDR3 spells CASSFRTGENEQYF.

The CDR3 here is CASSLTGIWGLEGANVLTF. The chain links TRBV6-5 to TRBJ2-6; TCRdb picks TRBD1, but there is no DNA to check that call. The CDR3 contains 19 residues. The germline gives CDR1 MNHEY, CDR2 SVGAGI.

CDR3 in amino acids: CASSRSVAVSYEQYF. V usage is TRBV7-9 and J usage is TRBJ2-7. Germline V gene sequence: CDR1 SEHNR, CDR2 FQNEAQ (reference sequence). The CDR3 runs 15 residues.

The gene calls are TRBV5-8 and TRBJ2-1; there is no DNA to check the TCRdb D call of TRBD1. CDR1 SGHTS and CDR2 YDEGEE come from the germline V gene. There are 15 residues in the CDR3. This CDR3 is CASLPGQGSVNEQFF.